A single sample gave rise to the 23 T cell receptor beta chains below, sequenced in a study of cytomegalovirus exposure and HLA in healthy donors. Primers: 60 Vbeta forward and 13 Jbeta reverse. Assay: immunoSEQ multiplex PCR; the TCRdb copy retains only in-frame clones and omits some. The sample shows fewer than 250,000 clones, roughly 84% of them seen only once. The sample comprised PBMCs. These receptors were collected from a girl aged 10 to 17 in good health and CMV-seronegative.

DNA of the CDR3: TGTGCCAGCCTGGTTGGACAGGAAGCTTTCTTT. It codes for CASLVGQEAFF. J is TRBJ1-1 and V is TRBV2; D is perhaps TRBD1 (6 bases). This CDR3 has 11 amino acids. Germline V gene data show CDR1 as SNHLY and CDR2 as FYNNEI. V gave up 8 bases and J gave up 8 bases, with 12 bases separating them.

The chain joins TRBV28 to TRBJ1-5; a possible D gene is TRBD1 (5 bases). Trimming shortened V by 5 bases and J by 5 bases, and 13 bases separated the two germline ends. Germline values: CDR1 MDHEN, CDR2 SYDVKM. The CDR3 extends over 14 amino acids. The DNA for the CDR3 is TGTGCCAGCAGTCTTATGGGGGGATATCAGCCCCAGCATTTT. As protein: CASSLMGGYQPQHF.

The rearrangement joins TRBV12-5 to TRBJ1-1; weak D call: TRBD1 (6 bases). Germline CDR1 LGHNT, CDR2 FRNRAP. The CDR3 spans 13 residues. The germline V and J ends were trimmed by 5 bases and 3 bases, with 10 bases remaining between them. In nucleotides, the CDR3 is TGTGCTAGTGGTATCGACAGGTACACTGAAGCTTTCTTT. Translating it yields CASGIDRYTEAFF.

The chain uses TRBV5-6 and TRBJ2-7; possibly TRBD1 for D (6 bases). CDR3 length: 12 residues. Germline CDR1 and CDR2: SGHDT and YYEEEE. V shed 1 base and J shed 4 bases, with 6 bases lying between them. The CDR3 sequence: CASSLQGYEQYF. The CDR3 region has the DNA TGTGCCAGCAGCTTGCAGGGGTACGAGCAGTACTTC.

The CDR3 loop reads CASSDSNVRTNYGYTF. Written as DNA, the CDR3 is TGTGCCAGCAGTGACTCGAACGTTAGAACTAACTATGGCTACACCTTC. The J gene is TRBJ1-2, the V gene TRBV6-4; no clear D gene. Per the germline V gene, CDR1 is MRHNA and CDR2 is SNTAGT. V dropped 0 bases and J dropped 0 bases, with 11 bases sitting between them. CDR3 length: 16 residues.

V gene TRBV27 combines with J gene TRBJ1-5; D remains unclear. CDR1 is MNHEY, CDR2 SMNVEV, per germline (reference sequence). This CDR3 has 15 amino acids. With 1 base removed from V and 0 bases from J, the gap between germline ends came to 7 bases. The CDR3 spells CASSLYSYSNQPQHF. CDR3 bases: TGTGCCAGCAGTTTATATTCTTATAGCAATCAGCCCCAGCATTTT.

This chain connects TRBV7-8 to TRBJ1-4; weak D call: TRBD1 (5 bases). CDR3 length: 16 amino acids. Trimming removed 4 bases at V and 5 bases at J, with 17 bases between. Per germline, CDR1 SGHVS and CDR2 FQNEAQ. This chain's CDR3 is CASSSYGGLMNEKLFF. CDR3 coding DNA: TGTGCCAGCAGCTCCTATGGGGGACTTATGAATGAAAAACTGTTTTTT.

The V call is TRBV27, the J call TRBJ1-2; TRBD1 might be the D (5 bases). Per the germline V gene, CDR1 is MNHEY and CDR2 is SMNVEV (reference sequence). CDR3 length: 13 amino acids. V was pared by 7 bases and J by 8 bases, with 17 bases between. In DNA form, the CDR3 reads TGTGCCAGCACCACCCGGGTAGGGGCGGGCTACACCTTC. Amino acid sequence: CASTTRVGAGYTF.

This clone was recorded only once. The genes are TRBV13 and TRBJ1-1, with 7 nucleotides matching TRBD1. CDR3 length equals 17 residues. Germline loops: CDR1 PRHDT, CDR2 FYEKMQ (reference sequence). The V and J ends lost 5 bases and 3 bases, in that order; junction bases with no gene match: 15. This CDR3 reads CASSAGQALGWDTEAFF. CDR3 DNA sequence: TGTGCCAGCAGCGCCGGACAGGCCCTGGGATGGGACACTGAAGCTTTCTTT.

V and J are TRBV28 and TRBJ1-2; perhaps TRBD1 as D (5 bases). V lost 8 bases and J lost 8, with 24 bases in between. This CDR3 contains 15 residues. Germline V gives CDR1 MDHEN, CDR2 SYDVKM. This CDR3 is CASGGVGALPRGYTF. The CDR3 coding sequence is TGTGCCAGCGGGGGGGTAGGGGCGTTGCCGCGCGGCTACACCTTC.

V usage is TRBV6-5 and J usage is TRBJ1-2; 9 nucleotides agree with TRBD1. CDR1 is MNHEY and CDR2 is SVGAGI in the germline V gene. The CDR3 has 14 residues. After removal of 6 bases from V and 10 bases from J, the junction contained 12 bases not matched to a gene. The CDR3 nucleotides read TGTGCCAGCAGCACGGGACAGGGTTTAAACTTCTACACCTTC. Protein sequence: CASSTGQGLNFYTF.

The V and J genes are TRBV2 and TRBJ2-5; unclear D gene. The DNA end favors TRBJ2-7, so the J call may be wrong. The germline V gene encodes CDR1 SNHLY and CDR2 FYNNEI. The CDR3 spans 11 residues. In DNA form, the CDR3 reads TGTGCCAGCAGTGAATTTTACGAGCAGTACTTC. It specifies CASSEFYEQYF.

The chain couples TRBV28 to TRBJ2-3; the match to TRBD2 covers 8 bases. Germline V gene data show CDR1 as MDHEN and CDR2 as SYDVKM. The CDR3 is made up of 16 amino acids. V shed 1 base and J 2 bases; nucleotides not matched to a gene: 5. For the CDR3, the DNA is TGTGCCAGCAGTTTATCGACTAGCGCCCTCACAGATACGCAGTATTTT. Its translation is CASSLSTSALTDTQYF.

This clone has a handful of counts. V gene TRBV30 combines with J gene TRBJ1-4; 11 bases are a match to TRBD1. Looked up from germline, CDR1 is GTSNPN and CDR2 is SVGIG (reference sequence). CDR3 length: 16 residues. V dropped 2 bases and J dropped 7; count of bases not matched to a gene: 9. The DNA of the CDR3 is TGTGCCTGGAGTATGGACAGGGGGCGTCCGGGTGAAAAACTGTTTTTT. This translates into CAWSMDRGRPGEKLFF.

The chain links TRBV28 to TRBJ2-4, with 7 bases matching TRBD1. With V trimmed by 1 base and J by 2 bases, 2 bases remained unmatched. CDR3 length: 15 residues. Germline CDR1 and CDR2: MDHEN and SYDVKM. CDR3 region: CASSLSGQTKNIQYF. The CDR3 nucleotides read TGTGCCAGCAGTTTATCGGGACAGACCAAAAACATTCAGTACTTC.

The chain combines TRBV2 with TRBJ1-1; unclear D gene. CDR3 length: 16 residues. V gave up 6 bases and J gave up 4 bases, with 21 bases separating them. The germline V gene has CDR1 SNHLY and CDR2 FYNNEI. CDR3 coding DNA: TGTGCCAGCAGACCCCCGGGCCCCCCTGGAGGCACTGAAGCTTTCTTT. This encodes CASRPPGPPGGTEAFF.

The V gene is TRBV5-1, the J gene TRBJ1-2; no firm D call. The CDR3 runs to 14 residues. Trimming stripped 4 bases from V and 4 bases from J, with 14 bases between. CDR1 is SGHRS, CDR2 YFSETQ, per germline. CDR3 amino acids: CASSAGLGTYGYTF. The CDR3, as DNA: TGCGCCAGCAGCGCGGGTCTGGGAACCTATGGCTACACCTTC.

The rearrangement joins TRBV27 to TRBJ2-3, with 9 bases matching TRBD2. This CDR3 has 18 residues. Trimming at V came to 5 bases and at J to 8 bases, leaving 20 bases not matched to a gene. CDR1 and CDR2 from the germline V gene are MNHEY and SMNVEV (reference sequence). CDR3 in amino acids: CASSQLTKSGGLLGTQYF. The CDR3 region has the DNA TGTGCCAGCAGTCAACTTACAAAGAGCGGGGGGTTGTTAGGTACGCAGTATTTT.

The chain recombines TRBV19 with TRBJ1-3; 7 bases agree with TRBD1. After removal of 7 bases from V and 2 bases from J, the junction contained 2 bases not matched to a gene. This CDR3 spans 13 amino acids. Looked up from germline, CDR1 is LNHDA and CDR2 is SQIVND (reference sequence). CDR3 protein: CASTRGPGNTIYF. Here the CDR3 DNA reads TGTGCCAGTACGAGGGGGCCTGGAAACACCATATATTTT.

The chain links TRBV28 to TRBJ2-7; D uncertain. The CDR3 totals 14 residues. Trimming pared 4 bases from V and 3 bases from J, leaving 13 bases between. Germline V gene data show CDR1 as MDHEN and CDR2 as SYDVKM. The CDR3 DNA reads TGTGCCAGCAGTTCCGGCGGTCCCAACTACGAGCAGTACTTC. Amino acid sequence: CASSSGGPNYEQYF. The full variable domain, completed using reference TRBV28 and TRBJ2-7, is DVKVTQSSRYLVKRTGEKVFLECVQDMDHENMFWYRQDPGLGLRLIYFSYDVKMKEKGDIPEGYSVSREKKERFSLILESASTNQTSMYLCASSSGGPNYEQYFGPGTRLTVT.

The chain has TRBV16 and TRBJ1-6; D uncertain. The V end was cut by 2 bases, the J end by 3 bases, with 8 bases between. Germline V gene lookup returns CDR1 KGHSY and CDR2 FQNENV. There are 15 residues in the CDR3. This chain's CDR3 is CASSQGLLYNSPLHF. The DNA of the CDR3 is TGTGCCAGCAGCCAAGGCCTCCTCTATAATTCACCCCTCCACTTT.

This clone appeared once. The genes are TRBV27 and TRBJ2-6; no firm D call. The ends were cut back, 6 bases at V and 0 bases at J, with 6 bases in the middle. This CDR3 has 14 residues. Germline loops: CDR1 MNHEY, CDR2 SMNVEV (reference sequence). Here the CDR3 DNA reads TGTGCCAGCAGGGGCTTCTCTGGGGCCAACGTCCTGACTTTC. The encoded protein is CASRGFSGANVLTF.

The CDR3 DNA follows: TGTGCCAGCAGTTCCGTTAACTATGGCTACACCTTC. Its protein product is CASSSVNYGYTF. The V call is TRBV6-6, the J call TRBJ1-2, with unresolved D. V was trimmed by 4 bases and J by 1 base, leaving 4 bases between them. CDR3 length equals 12 residues. Looked up from germline, CDR1 is MNHNY and CDR2 is SVGAGI (reference sequence).